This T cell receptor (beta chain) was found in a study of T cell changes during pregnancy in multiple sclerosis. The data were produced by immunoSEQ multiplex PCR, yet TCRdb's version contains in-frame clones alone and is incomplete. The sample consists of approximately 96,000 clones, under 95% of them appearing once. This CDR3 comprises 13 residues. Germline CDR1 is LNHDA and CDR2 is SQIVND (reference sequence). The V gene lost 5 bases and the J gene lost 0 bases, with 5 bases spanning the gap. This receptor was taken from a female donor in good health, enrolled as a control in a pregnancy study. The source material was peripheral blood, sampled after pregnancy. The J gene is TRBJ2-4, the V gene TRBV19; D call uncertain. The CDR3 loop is CASSYLAKNIQYF. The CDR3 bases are TGTGCCAGTAGTTATCTAGCCAAAAACATTCAGTACTTC.